This T cell receptor beta chain originates from a study of post-analysis software for immune sequencing data. As for the study in general: Recorded disease courses covered relapsing-remitting, secondary progressive and progressive-relapsing multiple sclerosis. Some patients had no subtype annotation.

Whole-study results and caveats: About five TRBV segments were more frequent in patients than controls; TRBV5-6, TRBV5-1 and TRBV20-1 belonged to this group. Co-batched samples clustered tightly together by F measure. Among multiple sclerosis patients, normalized Chao1 diversity was significantly below that of controls.

The V and J ends lost 2 bases and 7 bases, in that order; junction bases with no gene match: 18. In germline, CDR1 is SQVTM, CDR2 ANQGSEA. CDR3 length equals 18 residues. Unique-molecular-identifier-tagged TCR beta cDNA libraries were used. Researchers reported roughly 510,000 cDNA molecules coming from roughly 1 to 10 million T cells. MiXCR was run by TCRdb on the PCR reads, yielding one entry per CDR3 protein. The sample has some 500,000 distinct CDR3 sequences, roughly 45% seen once. This clonotype was seen more than once but under ten times. Its specificity is unknown. This TCR was recovered from a girl aged 10 to 17 with multiple sclerosis. The chain has TRBV29-1 and TRBJ2-7, with 12 bases lining up with TRBD2. The specimen was blood. CDR3 DNA sequence: TGCAGCGTTGAACTCCGGACTAGCGGGGTCTTGGGTACCCCGGAGCAGTACTTC. It yields the protein CSVELRTSGVLGTPEQYF.